Below, 29 T cell receptor beta chains from the same sample are listed, as sequenced in a study of Ad26.COV2.S vaccination and SARS-CoV-2 variants. Sequencing used immunoSEQ multiplex PCR; TCRdb keeps in-frame clones, though not all of them. The repertoire has roughly 100,000 clones, roughly 80% of them found once; the top ten carry roughly a sixth. The sequencing here drew on peripheral blood, taken after recovery from COVID-19. Receptors originate from a human donor who had recovered from COVID-19.

In its sample, this clone was seen a few times. This chain joins TRBV11-2 and TRBJ1-6, with D unresolved. Trimming took 0 bases from V and 10 from J, leaving 10 bases between them. Germline assignment: CDR1 SGHAT and CDR2 FQNNGV. The length of the CDR3 is 14 residues. CDR3 loop: CASSLDRNGSPLHF. The CDR3 nucleotides read TGTGCCAGCAGCTTAGACAGGAATGGCTCACCCCTCCACTTT.

This clone was seen repeatedly, ten times or more. CDR3 in amino acids: CASSIGSTYEQYF. CDR3 nucleotides: TGTGCCAGCAGCATCGGGTCCACCTACGAGCAGTACTTC. The rearrangement joins TRBV7-9 to TRBJ2-7; D unclear. The CDR3 is made up of 13 amino acids. Trimming stripped 5 bases from V and 2 bases from J, with 10 bases between. Germline lookup yields CDR1 SEHNR and CDR2 FQNEAQ (reference sequence).

The chain has TRBV3-1 (or the pseudogene TRBV3-2) and TRBJ2-1; 13 positions agree with TRBD2. Germline values: CDR1 LGHDT, CDR2 YNNKEL (reference sequence). Losses at the gene ends were 4 bases for V and 7 bases for J; bases not matched to a gene: 4. CDR3 length: 15 residues. Here the CDR3 reads CASSRTSGGQNEQFF. In DNA form, the CDR3 reads TGTGCCAGCAGCCGGACTAGCGGGGGACAGAATGAGCAGTTCTTC.

The chain has TRBV7-2 and TRBJ2-1; TRBD1 agrees at 7 bases. Trimming took 3 bases from V and 6 from J; bases not matched to a gene: 5. Germline lookup yields CDR1 SGHTA and CDR2 FQGNSA. CDR3 length equals 14 residues. The CDR3 sequence is CASSFPDRSNEQFF. The CDR3, as DNA: TGTGCCAGCAGCTTCCCGGACAGGTCCAATGAGCAGTTCTTC.

J is TRBJ2-3 and V is TRBV10-2; tentatively, D is TRBD1 or TRBD2 (5 bases each). Trimming pared 6 bases from V and 2 bases from J, leaving 12 bases between. The V gene's germline CDR1 is WSHSY and CDR2 SAAADI. There are 14 residues in the CDR3. The CDR3: CASRAGANTDTQYF. The CDR3 DNA reads TGCGCCAGCAGAGCCGGGGCGAACACAGATACGCAGTATTTT.

This sequence joins TRBV11-1 and TRBJ2-3, with a possible D match to TRBD1 (7 bases). Germline V gene data show CDR1 as SGHAT and CDR2 as FQDESV (reference sequence). The CDR3 is 14 amino acids. For the CDR3, the DNA is TGTGCAACAAACCAGGGGGGCTGGAGTGATACGCAGTATTTT. This encodes CATNQGGWSDTQYF. The full variable domain, completed using reference TRBV11-1 and TRBJ2-3, is EAEVAQSPRYKITEKSQAVAFWCDPISGHATLYWYRQILGQGPELLVQFQDESVVDDSQLPKDRFSAERLKGVDSTLKIQPAELGDSAMYLCATNQGGWSDTQYFGPGTRLTVL.

The genes are TRBV6-5 and TRBJ2-3; D may be TRBD1 (5 bases). This CDR3 contains 13 residues. Trimming left V 4 bases short and J 1 base short, with 6 bases between. Looked up from germline, CDR1 is MNHEY and CDR2 is SVGAGI. The CDR3 region has the DNA TGTGCCAGCAGTTTAGGGGGCACAGATACGCAGTATTTT. Translating gives CASSLGGTDTQYF.

The chain links TRBV18 to TRBJ2-5, with D hard to call. The CDR3 length is 12 residues. V was clipped by 2 bases and J by 4 bases, with 5 bases between them. Germline V gives CDR1 KGHSH, CDR2 LQKENI. DNA for the CDR3: TGTGCCAGCTCACCATCGGGAGAGACCCAGTACTTC. Its protein product is CASSPSGETQYF.

The rearrangement uses TRBV20-1 and TRBJ2-1; no reliable D call. This CDR3 contains 11 residues. Per the germline V gene, CDR1 is DFQATT and CDR2 is SNEGSKA (reference sequence). V shed 4 bases and J shed 5 bases, with 6 bases lying between them. The CDR3 nucleotides are TGCAGTGCTAATACCGACAATGAGCAGTTCTTC. It encodes CSANTDNEQFF.

The table lists this clone with a few counts. The chain joins TRBV5-4 to TRBJ2-5, with 11 bases that match TRBD1. Per the germline V gene, CDR1 is SGHNT and CDR2 is YYREEE (reference sequence). V shed 4 bases, J shed 5 bases, and the junction held 13 bases outside the gene matches. The CDR3 length is 17 residues. In DNA, the CDR3 is TGTGCCAGCAGCCCCGTCCCGGGACAGGGGGAGTTGGAGACCCAGTACTTC. Translating gives CASSPVPGQGELETQYF.

This clone has just a few counts. The V call is TRBV27, the J call TRBJ2-7, with a possible D match to TRBD1 (6 bases). The V gene lost 0 bases and the J gene lost 3 bases, with 15 bases spanning the gap. Germline V CDR1 and CDR2: MNHEY, SMNVEV (reference sequence). There are 16 residues in the CDR3. CDR3 region: CASSLSILGTIYEQYF. For the CDR3, the DNA is TGTGCCAGCAGTTTATCGATCCTGGGGACAATCTACGAGCAGTACTTC.

This clone was seen a handful of times. This sequence joins TRBV10-1 and TRBJ2-7, with D maybe TRBD1 (6 bases). Per germline, CDR1 WNHNN and CDR2 SYGVQD (reference sequence). Trimming removed 6 bases at V and 4 bases at J, with 13 bases between. CDR3 length equals 13 residues. DNA for the CDR3: TGCGCCAGCAGCCCAGGGGAGAGGTACGAGCAGTACTTC. Its translation is CASSPGERYEQYF.

V usage is TRBV6-6 and J usage is TRBJ2-7, with D perhaps TRBD2 (5 bases). Germline V gene sequence: CDR1 MNHNY, CDR2 SVGAGI (reference sequence). Deletions cut 2 bases from V and 6 bases from J, with 20 bases between. The length of the CDR3 is 16 residues. CDR3 bases: TGTGCCAGCAGTTACCTTCTGGACTTTGCCCCTGCCGAGCAGTACTTC. It translates to CASSYLLDFAPAEQYF.

V gene TRBV30 combines with J gene TRBJ2-7; no clear D. The V gene's germline CDR1 is GTSNPN and CDR2 SVGIG (reference sequence). V was trimmed by 2 bases and J by 4 bases, leaving 6 bases between them. This CDR3 region has 11 residues. This CDR3 reads CAWSHQYEQYF. The CDR3 DNA reads as TGTGCCTGGAGTCACCAATACGAGCAGTACTTC.

The V call is TRBV28, the J call TRBJ2-7; D uncertain. The V end was cut by 7 bases, the J end by 1 base, with 8 bases between. Germline CDR1 and CDR2: MDHEN and SYDVKM. CDR3 length: 12 residues. The CDR3 reads CASTRASYEQYF. The CDR3 coding sequence is TGTGCCAGCACCCGAGCTTCCTACGAGCAGTACTTC.

The chain couples TRBV28 to TRBJ1-5; possibly TRBD1 for D (6 bases). The CDR3 loop spans 16 amino acids. CDR1 and CDR2 from the germline V gene are MDHEN and SYDVKM. The germline V and J ends were trimmed by 4 bases and 5 bases, with 18 bases remaining between them. The CDR3 spells CASSSTGRGSHQPQHF. CDR3 DNA: TGTGCCAGCAGTTCAACAGGGCGAGGCTCCCATCAGCCCCAGCATTTT.

The chain has TRBV29-1 and TRBJ2-7; weak D call: TRBD1 (5 bases). The V gene lost 7 bases and the J gene lost 6 bases, with 16 bases spanning the gap. Germline loops: CDR1 SQVTM, CDR2 ANQGSEA. The CDR3 runs 12 residues. The DNA for the CDR3 is TGCAGCGGGGGCTTCAGGGTGGTCGAGCAGTACTTC. This gives the protein CSGGFRVVEQYF.

The sample holds many counts of this clone. V and J are TRBV9 and TRBJ2-1; D is perhaps TRBD2 (6 bases). V was clipped by 0 bases and J by 0 bases, with 13 bases between them. CDR3 size: 17 residues. The germline V gene encodes CDR1 SGDLS and CDR2 YYNGEE. CDR3 in DNA: TGTGCCAGCAGCGTAGGGGGCGGGGCGTCCTCCTACAATGAGCAGTTCTTC. It specifies CASSVGGGASSYNEQFF.

This clone was seen once. The rearrangement uses TRBV5-1 and TRBJ2-2; 9 bases align to TRBD1. CDR3 length: 15 residues. The germline V gene has CDR1 SGHRS and CDR2 YFSETQ. Trimming at V came to 3 bases and at J to 1 base, leaving 1 base not matched to a gene. CDR3: CASSWGQGNTGELFF. The CDR3, as DNA: TGCGCCAGCAGCTGGGGACAGGGGAACACCGGGGAGCTGTTTTTT.

The rearrangement links TRBV5-1 to TRBJ1-1; possible D gene TRBD1, 6 bases. Germline CDR1 SGHRS, CDR2 YFSETQ. The CDR3 has 15 residues. The V gene lost 4 bases and the J gene lost 1 base, with 14 bases spanning the gap. The CDR3 spells CASSVTGTRNTEAFF. The DNA for the CDR3 is TGCGCCAGCAGCGTAACCGGGACAAGGAACACTGAAGCTTTCTTT.

This clone came up many times. The rearrangement joins TRBV6-5 to TRBJ2-3; 7 bases line up with TRBD1. Germline CDR1 MNHEY, CDR2 SVGAGI. The V segment lost 4 bases and the J segment 4 bases; nucleotides outside the gene matches: 11. The CDR3 loop spans 16 amino acids. The CDR3 coding sequence is TGTGCCAGCAGTTCGACCCCGGGACAGCCGGCAGATACGCAGTATTTT. Protein sequence: CASSSTPGQPADTQYF.

The chain is built from TRBV15 and TRBJ1-3, with D tentatively TRBD1 (6 bases). The V gene lost 5 bases and the J gene lost 8 bases, with 19 bases spanning the gap. This CDR3 spans 15 amino acids. CDR1 and CDR2 (germline): LNHNV, YYDKDF (reference sequence). In DNA form, the CDR3 reads TGTGCCACCAGCCCGGTTTCCGGGGGCGCGGACACCATATATTTT. Its translation is CATSPVSGGADTIYF.

V usage is TRBV5-1 and J usage is TRBJ2-2; 8 bases match TRBD2. The trim removed 3 bases at V and 1 base at J, leaving 2 bases unmatched. This CDR3 region has 15 residues. Germline V gene sequence: CDR1 SGHRS, CDR2 YFSETQ. This chain's CDR3 is CASSSGLENTGELFF. In DNA form, the CDR3 reads TGCGCCAGCAGCTCGGGACTAGAGAACACCGGGGAGCTGTTTTTT.

This clone was found once. The rearrangement joins TRBV6-5 to TRBJ2-1; D unclear. The CDR3 totals 13 residues. V gave up 4 bases and J gave up 6 bases, with 10 bases separating them. Germline CDR1 is MNHEY and CDR2 is SVGAGI. The CDR3 DNA is TGTGCCAGCAGTTTAGGACCGAGCAATGAGCAGTTCTTC. Amino acids: CASSLGPSNEQFF.

The chain has TRBV9 and TRBJ2-3, with 9 nucleotides matching TRBD1. Per germline, CDR1 SGDLS and CDR2 YYNGEE. The V and J ends lost 1 base and 2 bases, in that order; junction bases with no gene match: 11. This CDR3 has 18 amino acids. The CDR3 DNA is TGTGCCAGCAGCGTAAGGACGGGACAGGGAGGTTCCACAGATACGCAGTATTTT. This sequence encodes CASSVRTGQGGSTDTQYF.

The V call is TRBV28, the J call TRBJ1-2, with TRBD1 matching over 12 bases. The germline CDR1 and CDR2 sequences are MDHEN and SYDVKM. V lost 4 bases and J lost 7; bases outside the gene matches: 16. This CDR3 region has 18 residues. CDR3 sequence reads: CASSSTGTGGLGVSGYTF. CDR3 bases: TGTGCCAGCAGTTCAACCGGGACAGGGGGCTTGGGTGTCTCTGGCTACACCTTC.

There are a few counts of this clone. The chain combines TRBV10-2 with TRBJ1-3; tentatively, D is TRBD1 (5 bases). V lost 2 bases to trimming and J lost 0 bases, with 11 bases between them. The CDR3 length is 16 residues. CDR1 is WSHSY, CDR2 SAAADI, per germline. The CDR3 sequence: CASSEGGWSSGNTIYF. The CDR3 region has the DNA TGCGCCAGCAGTGAGGGGGGATGGAGCTCTGGAAACACCATATATTTT.

The V call is TRBV5-4, the J call TRBJ2-5; 10 bases align to TRBD2. This CDR3 region has 15 residues. CDR1 SGHNT and CDR2 YYREEE come from the germline V gene (reference sequence). V dropped 4 bases and J dropped 4; count of bases not matched to a gene: 7. CDR3 residues: CASSKTSGEAETQYF. The CDR3, as DNA: TGTGCCAGCAGCAAAACTAGCGGGGAGGCAGAGACCCAGTACTTC.

V is TRBV5-1 and J is TRBJ2-7; tentative D call: TRBD1 (6 bases). Germline CDR1 and CDR2: SGHRS and YFSETQ. Trimming took off 0 bases at V and 1 base at J, with 14 bases between the two ends. CDR3 size: 16 residues. In DNA form, the CDR3 reads TGCGCCAGCAGCTTGGACGGCGGACAGCCTTCCTACGAGCAGTACTTC. Protein sequence: CASSLDGGQPSYEQYF.